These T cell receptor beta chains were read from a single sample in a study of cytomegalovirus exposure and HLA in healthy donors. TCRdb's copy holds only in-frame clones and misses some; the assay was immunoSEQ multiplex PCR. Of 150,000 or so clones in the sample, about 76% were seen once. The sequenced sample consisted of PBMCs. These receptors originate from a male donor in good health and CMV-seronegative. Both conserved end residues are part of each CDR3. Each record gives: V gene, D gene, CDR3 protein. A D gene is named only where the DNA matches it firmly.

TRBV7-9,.,CASSLVGGYEKLFF
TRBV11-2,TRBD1,CASSFVGTGGEQYF
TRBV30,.,CAWNGGLLNEKLFF
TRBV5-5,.,CASSFSASSSYEQYF
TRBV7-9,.,CASSLAQSSYNEQFF
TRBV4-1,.,CASSQQQAQGTGANVLTF
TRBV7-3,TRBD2,CASSLIGAGGSYNEQFF
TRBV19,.,CASSAKPGYNEQFF
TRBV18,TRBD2,CASSAAGTSGSAKNIQYF
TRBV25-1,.,CASSERRSGDQGETQYF
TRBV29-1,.,CSVVGVDTEAFF
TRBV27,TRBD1,CASRPPRTGRADTQYF
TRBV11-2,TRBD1,CASSFLQPGQGAGELFF
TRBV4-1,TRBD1,CASSAPGQGPGGYTF
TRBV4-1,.,CASSQEEVSSYEQYF
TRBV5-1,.,CASSLAPGNSYEQYF
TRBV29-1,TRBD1,CSVEKTGLNTEAFF
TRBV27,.,CASRSHSDLRLIF
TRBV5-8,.,CASSLIGPREQYF
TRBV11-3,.,CASSPSPYNEQFF
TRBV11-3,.,CASSKRDGGNTGELFF
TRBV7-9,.,CASSPPGHIYEQYF
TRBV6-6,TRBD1,CASSRGTGNTEAFF
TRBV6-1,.,CASSLSYSNQPQHF
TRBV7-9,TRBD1,CASSPGTVQETQYF
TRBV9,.,CASSVGIGLATEAFF
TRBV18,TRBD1,CASPGTGGDTQYF
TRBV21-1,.,CASREFYEQYF
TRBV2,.,CASRTGSSYEQYF
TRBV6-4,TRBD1,CASRRQGDSYEQYF
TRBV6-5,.,CASSYATGRGSYGYTF
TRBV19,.,CASRGIQGPNYEQYF
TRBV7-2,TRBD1,CASSFGQVRSGNTIYF
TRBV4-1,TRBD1,CASSPRRTGPYEQYF
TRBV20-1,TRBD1,CSGDRGNGYTF
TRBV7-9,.,CANMGSTDTQYF
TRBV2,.,CASSVGQLYGNQPQHF
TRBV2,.,CASSVTGSKNIQYF
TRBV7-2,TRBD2,CASSAPPGLAGKSTDTQYF
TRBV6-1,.,CASSESGGGQPQHF
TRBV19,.,CASSTLTSGGTEAFF
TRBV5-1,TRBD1,CASSTGGMDQPQHF
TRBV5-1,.,CASRFDKNTEAFF
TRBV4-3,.,CASSHQRQYNSPLHF
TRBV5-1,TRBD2,CASSLGLAEVTGELFF
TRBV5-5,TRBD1,CASSRQGASSYNEQFF
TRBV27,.,CASSFQGTNTEAFF
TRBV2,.,CASRQVNYEQYF
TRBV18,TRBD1,CASSPTGPNEKLFF
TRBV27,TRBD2,CASFTSGSGDEQYF
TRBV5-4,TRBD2,CASSLRGGNMGEQYF
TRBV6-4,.,CASSESLTQGGIPNYGYTF
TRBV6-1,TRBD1,CASSEAQGHGYTF
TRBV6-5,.,CASSYEGGEQYF
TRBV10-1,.,CASSESRTGNTEAFF